These T cell receptor beta chains were read from a single sample in a study of control samples from healthy donors and cancer patients. Using immunoSEQ multiplex PCR, the repertoire was profiled, and TCRdb retains in-frame clones only, with some absent. The sample shows roughly 190,000 clones, 91% of them seen only once. Sequenced material: blood. Receptors originate from a man aged 25 to 40 in good health. Each CDR3 is given with its conserved first and last residue. Each record gives: V gene, clone size, J gene, D gene, CDR3 DNA, CDR3 protein. D genes are given only for firm matches. Part of the rows lack a size; the others show once, few, many or a class for expanded clones.

TRBV9	once	TRBJ2-2	TRBD2	TGTGCCAGCAGCACTAGCGGGGGGGCCTTCACCGGGGAGCTGTTTTTT	CASSTSGGAFTGELFF
TRBV6-5	-	TRBJ1-1	-	TGTGCCAGCAGTCGACTGTCGGGTAAGGACACTGAAGCTTTCTTT	CASSRLSGKDTEAFF
TRBV5-1	-	TRBJ1-1	-	TGCGCCAGCAGCATTGGAAGTGGAGCTTTCTTT	CASSIGSGAFF
TRBV11-3	-	TRBJ2-3	TRBD1	TGTGCCAGCAGCTTAGGTGTGGACAGGGTGACAGATACGCAGTATTTT	CASSLGVDRVTDTQYF
TRBV2	once	TRBJ2-1	TRBD1	TGTGCCAGCAGTGAAAGGGGACAGATCTACAATGAGCAGTTCTTC	CASSERGQIYNEQFF
TRBV7-3	once	TRBJ1-6	TRBD1	TGTGCCAGCAGCTTCCGGGACAGGGGGTATAATTCACCCCTCCACTTT	CASSFRDRGYNSPLHF
TRBV30	-	TRBJ1-6	TRBD1	TGTGCCTGGAGTTTGAGGACAGGAAATAATTCACCCCTCCACTTT	CAWSLRTGNNSPLHF
TRBV11-2	-	TRBJ2-6	-	TGTGCCAGCAGCTTGGATGCAGGGGTCTCTGGGGCCAACGTCCTGACTTTC	CASSLDAGVSGANVLTF
TRBV20-1	-	TRBJ2-4	-	TGCAGTGCTAGTTCCGGGCTAGCCAAAAACATTCAGTACTTC	CSASSGLAKNIQYF
TRBV2	-	TRBJ2-7	-	TGTGCCAGCAGCCGGGTCGACCCCGTGGGCGAGCAGTACTTC	CASSRVDPVGEQYF
TRBV6-6	few	TRBJ2-2	-	TGTGCCAGCAGACCCGGGTCAGGGCAAGCCGGGGAGCTGTTTTTT	CASRPGSGQAGELFF
TRBV19	-	TRBJ1-2	-	TGTGCCAGTAGTTTCAGGACCGGGCCTAACTATGGCTACACCTTC	CASSFRTGPNYGYTF
TRBV12-5	-	TRBJ1-5	-	TGTGCTAGTGGGCGAGAAAATCAGCCCCAGCATTTT	CASGRENQPQHF
TRBV2	-	TRBJ1-6	-	TGTGCCAGCAGGCTGGGTGGGACACCCCTCCACTTT	CASRLGGTPLHF
TRBV6-1	-	TRBJ1-5	-	TGTGCCAGCTCAGGGCGGCAGCCCCAGCATTTT	CASSGRQPQHF
TRBV5-5	-	TRBJ1-1	-	TGTGCCAGCAGCTTCAGACAGACCGCCTTTATTGAAGCTTTCTTT	CASSFRQTAFIEAFF
TRBV9	-	TRBJ2-3	-	TGTGCCAGCAGCAGGGCTTCTAGCACAGATACGCAGTATTTT	CASSRASSTDTQYF
TRBV29-1	-	TRBJ2-2	TRBD1	TGCAGCGTACAGGGGGCAACGAACACCGGGGAGCTGTTTTTT	CSVQGATNTGELFF
TRBV7-3	-	TRBJ2-3	-	TGTGCCAGCAGCCCTATCGCCGGGACAAGGGGAGATACGCAGTATTTT	CASSPIAGTRGDTQYF
TRBV11-2	-	TRBJ1-1	TRBD1	TGTGCCAGCAGCTTACGAACAGGGGGCGGGTCCGCTGAAGCTTTCTTT	CASSLRTGGGSAEAFF
TRBV6-1	few	TRBJ2-7	-	TGTGCCAGCAGTGCACGCTGGACCCAGAGCTCCTACGAGCAGTACTTC	CASSARWTQSSYEQYF
TRBV24-1	-	TRBJ1-2	TRBD1	TGTGCCACCCTCCCGGGACAGGGAAACTATGGCTACACCTTC	CATLPGQGNYGYTF
TRBV5-6	-	TRBJ1-3	TRBD1	TGTGCCAGCAGCCCGACAGGGGGCTTAAACACCATATATTTT	CASSPTGGLNTIYF
TRBV27	few	TRBJ1-4	TRBD1	TGTGCCAGCAGGGGACAGGGGATCGGAAAACTGTTTTTT	CASRGQGIGKLFF
TRBV6-5	-	TRBJ2-2	-	TGTGCCAGCAGTTACGGGGCCACCGGGGAGCTGTTTTTT	CASSYGATGELFF
TRBV18	-	TRBJ2-2	-	TGTGCCAGCTCACCAGGGCAGGGAACCGGGGAGCTGTTTTTT	CASSPGQGTGELFF
TRBV2	-	TRBJ2-1	TRBD2	TGTGCCAGCTCTGCCCGGGGGGCTAGCGGGGGGCGAGGCGATGAGCAGTTCTTC	CASSARGASGGRGDEQFF
TRBV5-5	-	TRBJ2-2	-	TGTGCCAGCAGCCTGGCCTTGGCCGGGGAGCTGTTTTTT	CASSLALAGELFF
TRBV14	-	TRBJ1-2	-	TGTGCCAGCAGCCAGGCGGGGGCACGGGGTGGCTACACCTTC	CASSQAGARGGYTF
TRBV3-1/TRBV3-2	-	TRBJ2-1	TRBD2	TGTGCCAGCAGCCGACCGGGACTAGCCACAACCCGCTCCTACAATGAGCAGTTCTTC	CASSRPGLATTRSYNEQFF
TRBV9	-	TRBJ1-1	-	TGTGCCAGCAGCGTAGCCCCACGGACCGCGAACACTGAAGCTTTCTTT	CASSVAPRTANTEAFF
TRBV21-1	-	TRBJ1-2	-	TGTGCCAGCAACTTTAGGACAGGGGCTGGCTACACCTTC	CASNFRTGAGYTF
TRBV5-1	-	TRBJ2-3	-	TGCGCCAGCAGCTTGGGAAGGGGGGCCCGGACAGATACGCAGTATTTT	CASSLGRGARTDTQYF
TRBV5-1	-	TRBJ2-1	TRBD1	TGCGCCAGCAGCTTCGAGGGACAGGGAGGGTTCTTAGCTTACAATGAGCAGTTCTTC	CASSFEGQGGFLAYNEQFF
TRBV6-5	-	TRBJ2-6	-	TGTGCCAGCAGGGGGTCTTTCTCTGGGGCCAACGTCCTGACTTTC	CASRGSFSGANVLTF
TRBV6-6	-	TRBJ1-6	TRBD1	TGTGCCAGCAGTCTCCGGGACAGGGTTAGGTCCTATAATTCACCCCTCCACTTT	CASSLRDRVRSYNSPLHF